Following are 13 T cell receptor beta chains from one sample sequenced in a study of OX40 agonist ivuxolimab in advanced cancers. Assay used: immunoSEQ multiplex PCR; TCRdb lists only in-frame clones, some missing. The data show approximately 29,000 clones, 79% seen once. The material was CD4+ or CD8+ T cells sorted from blood, obtained in a trial of the OX40 agonist ivuxolimab. The receptors stem from an adult with an advanced solid tumor such as melanoma, head and neck, liver or kidney cancer.

This clone turned up a few times. This chain joins TRBV2 and TRBJ1-1; perhaps TRBD1 as D (6 bases). This CDR3 is built from 13 residues. Germline lookup yields CDR1 SNHLY and CDR2 FYNNEI. The V end was cut by 4 bases, the J end by 1 base, with 7 bases between. The DNA for the CDR3 is TGTGCCAGCAGTGCAGGGGAGAACACTGAAGCTTTCTTT. It codes for CASSAGENTEAFF.

V gene TRBV7-9 combines with J gene TRBJ2-3; 7 nucleotides match TRBD1. Trimming at V came to 5 bases and at J to 3 bases, leaving 5 bases not matched to a gene. Germline values: CDR1 SEHNR, CDR2 FQNEAQ (reference sequence). This CDR3 contains 14 residues. Here the CDR3 reads CASSRQGLTDTQYF. In DNA, the CDR3 is TGTGCCAGCAGCCGACAGGGTTTGACAGATACGCAGTATTTT.

The chain uses TRBV30 and TRBJ1-1, with TRBD1 as a possible D gene (5 bases). The CDR3 runs to 13 residues. The V gene lost 2 bases and the J gene lost 8 bases, with 15 bases spanning the gap. In germline, CDR1 is GTSNPN, CDR2 SVGIG (reference sequence). The CDR3 loop reads CAWSPTREGEAFF. For the CDR3, the DNA is TGTGCCTGGAGTCCAACGAGGGAGGGGGAAGCTTTCTTT. The full variable domain, with the rest looked up from reference TRBV30 and TRBJ1-1, is SQTIHQWPATLVQPVGSPLSLECTVEGTSNPNLYWYRQAAGRGLQLLFYSVGIGQISSEVPQNLSASRPQDRQFILSSKKLLLSDSGFYLCAWSPTREGEAFFGQGTRLTVV.

This clone was seen a few times. The chain is built from TRBV4-1 and TRBJ1-2; D is undetermined. The CDR3 is made up of 12 amino acids. Germline V gives CDR1 MGHRA, CDR2 YSYEKL. Trimming took 1 base from V and 8 from J, leaving 8 bases between them. For the CDR3, the DNA is TGCGCCAGCAGCCAAGTTTCACAGGGCTACACCTTC. This encodes CASSQVSQGYTF.

V is TRBV4-1 and J is TRBJ1-5, with D possibly matching TRBD1 (6 bases). The germline V gene encodes CDR1 MGHRA and CDR2 YSYEKL. The CDR3 has 15 residues. Deletions cut 4 bases from V and 6 bases from J, with 16 bases between. CDR3 in DNA: TGCGCCAGCAGCCCAGGGGTCCCGGGAGGTCAGCCCCAGCATTTT. The encoded protein is CASSPGVPGGQPQHF.

The gene calls are TRBV27 and TRBJ1-6; D remains ambiguous. Trimming pared 1 base from V and 8 bases from J, leaving 9 bases between. This CDR3 is 14 amino acids long. Germline CDR1 reads MNHEY; CDR2 reads SMNVEV (reference sequence). Here the CDR3 DNA reads TGTGCCAGCAGTTTATTGGTCACGGATTCACCCCTCCACTTT. This translates into CASSLLVTDSPLHF.

This clone appeared a few times. V usage is TRBV2 and J usage is TRBJ1-2; D gene uncertain. V lost 6 bases to trimming and J lost 7 bases, with 6 bases between them. Germline CDR1 is SNHLY and CDR2 is FYNNEI. CDR3 size: 10 residues. This chain's CDR3 is CASRAGGYTF. Here the CDR3 DNA reads TGTGCCAGCAGGGCTGGTGGCTACACCTTC.

The chain joins TRBV7-9 to TRBJ1-6, with a weak D call TRBD1 (6 bases). The V end was cut by 5 bases, the J end by 9 bases, with 17 bases between. CDR1 SEHNR and CDR2 FQNEAQ come from the germline V gene (reference sequence). The CDR3 loop spans 15 amino acids. CDR3 nucleotides: TGTGCCAGCAGCCGACAGGTTGGAGTCGGTTCACCCCTCCACTTT. Translating it yields CASSRQVGVGSPLHF.

This chain links TRBV5-4 with TRBJ1-4; a weak D match, TRBD1 (5 bases). The germline CDR1 and CDR2 sequences are SGHNT and YYREEE (reference sequence). Trimming removed 4 bases from V and 0 bases from J, with 13 bases in between. CDR3 length: 16 residues. The CDR3 spells CASSKWDLATNEKLFF. The CDR3 DNA reads TGTGCCAGCAGCAAATGGGACCTTGCAACTAATGAAAAACTGTTTTTT.

The J gene is TRBJ1-3, the V gene TRBV7-6, with a possible D match to TRBD1 (6 bases). The CDR3 is 15 amino acids. V was trimmed by 1 base and J by 4 bases, leaving 11 bases between them. Germline values: CDR1 SGHVS, CDR2 FNYEAQ. Written as DNA, the CDR3 is TGTGCCAGCAGCTTAGGGGGGGCTGGAGGAAACACCATATATTTT. This sequence encodes CASSLGGAGGNTIYF.

This chain joins TRBV6-1 and TRBJ1-3, with D possibly matching TRBD1 (5 bases). The CDR3 loop spans 18 amino acids. CDR1 is MNHNS and CDR2 is SASEGT in the germline V gene. V lost 2 bases and J 0 bases, leaving 17 bases between the germline ends. CDR3 coding DNA: TGTGCCAGCAGTGAAAGGCGGTCGAGGGGCGCCTCTGGAAACACCATATATTTT. Translated: CASSERRSRGASGNTIYF.

J is TRBJ1-2 and V is TRBV7-8, with 9 nucleotides matching TRBD1. Germline lookup yields CDR1 SGHVS and CDR2 FQNEAQ. The junction had 14 bases not matched to a gene; V was cut back by 7 bases and J by 8 bases. CDR3 length equals 15 residues. CDR3 DNA sequence: TGTGCCAGCACCGTCCTACCCGGGACAGGGCAAGGCTACACCTTC. It encodes CASTVLPGTGQGYTF.

The gene calls are TRBV5-4 and TRBJ2-2; 13 bases fit TRBD2. The junction had 7 bases not matched to a gene; V was cut back by 4 bases and J by 7 bases. CDR1 is SGHNT and CDR2 is YYREEE in the germline V gene (reference sequence). The CDR3 spans 16 residues. The CDR3 region is CASSPTSGGAIGELFF. The CDR3 DNA follows: TGTGCCAGCAGCCCAACTAGCGGGGGGGCTATCGGGGAGCTGTTTTTT.